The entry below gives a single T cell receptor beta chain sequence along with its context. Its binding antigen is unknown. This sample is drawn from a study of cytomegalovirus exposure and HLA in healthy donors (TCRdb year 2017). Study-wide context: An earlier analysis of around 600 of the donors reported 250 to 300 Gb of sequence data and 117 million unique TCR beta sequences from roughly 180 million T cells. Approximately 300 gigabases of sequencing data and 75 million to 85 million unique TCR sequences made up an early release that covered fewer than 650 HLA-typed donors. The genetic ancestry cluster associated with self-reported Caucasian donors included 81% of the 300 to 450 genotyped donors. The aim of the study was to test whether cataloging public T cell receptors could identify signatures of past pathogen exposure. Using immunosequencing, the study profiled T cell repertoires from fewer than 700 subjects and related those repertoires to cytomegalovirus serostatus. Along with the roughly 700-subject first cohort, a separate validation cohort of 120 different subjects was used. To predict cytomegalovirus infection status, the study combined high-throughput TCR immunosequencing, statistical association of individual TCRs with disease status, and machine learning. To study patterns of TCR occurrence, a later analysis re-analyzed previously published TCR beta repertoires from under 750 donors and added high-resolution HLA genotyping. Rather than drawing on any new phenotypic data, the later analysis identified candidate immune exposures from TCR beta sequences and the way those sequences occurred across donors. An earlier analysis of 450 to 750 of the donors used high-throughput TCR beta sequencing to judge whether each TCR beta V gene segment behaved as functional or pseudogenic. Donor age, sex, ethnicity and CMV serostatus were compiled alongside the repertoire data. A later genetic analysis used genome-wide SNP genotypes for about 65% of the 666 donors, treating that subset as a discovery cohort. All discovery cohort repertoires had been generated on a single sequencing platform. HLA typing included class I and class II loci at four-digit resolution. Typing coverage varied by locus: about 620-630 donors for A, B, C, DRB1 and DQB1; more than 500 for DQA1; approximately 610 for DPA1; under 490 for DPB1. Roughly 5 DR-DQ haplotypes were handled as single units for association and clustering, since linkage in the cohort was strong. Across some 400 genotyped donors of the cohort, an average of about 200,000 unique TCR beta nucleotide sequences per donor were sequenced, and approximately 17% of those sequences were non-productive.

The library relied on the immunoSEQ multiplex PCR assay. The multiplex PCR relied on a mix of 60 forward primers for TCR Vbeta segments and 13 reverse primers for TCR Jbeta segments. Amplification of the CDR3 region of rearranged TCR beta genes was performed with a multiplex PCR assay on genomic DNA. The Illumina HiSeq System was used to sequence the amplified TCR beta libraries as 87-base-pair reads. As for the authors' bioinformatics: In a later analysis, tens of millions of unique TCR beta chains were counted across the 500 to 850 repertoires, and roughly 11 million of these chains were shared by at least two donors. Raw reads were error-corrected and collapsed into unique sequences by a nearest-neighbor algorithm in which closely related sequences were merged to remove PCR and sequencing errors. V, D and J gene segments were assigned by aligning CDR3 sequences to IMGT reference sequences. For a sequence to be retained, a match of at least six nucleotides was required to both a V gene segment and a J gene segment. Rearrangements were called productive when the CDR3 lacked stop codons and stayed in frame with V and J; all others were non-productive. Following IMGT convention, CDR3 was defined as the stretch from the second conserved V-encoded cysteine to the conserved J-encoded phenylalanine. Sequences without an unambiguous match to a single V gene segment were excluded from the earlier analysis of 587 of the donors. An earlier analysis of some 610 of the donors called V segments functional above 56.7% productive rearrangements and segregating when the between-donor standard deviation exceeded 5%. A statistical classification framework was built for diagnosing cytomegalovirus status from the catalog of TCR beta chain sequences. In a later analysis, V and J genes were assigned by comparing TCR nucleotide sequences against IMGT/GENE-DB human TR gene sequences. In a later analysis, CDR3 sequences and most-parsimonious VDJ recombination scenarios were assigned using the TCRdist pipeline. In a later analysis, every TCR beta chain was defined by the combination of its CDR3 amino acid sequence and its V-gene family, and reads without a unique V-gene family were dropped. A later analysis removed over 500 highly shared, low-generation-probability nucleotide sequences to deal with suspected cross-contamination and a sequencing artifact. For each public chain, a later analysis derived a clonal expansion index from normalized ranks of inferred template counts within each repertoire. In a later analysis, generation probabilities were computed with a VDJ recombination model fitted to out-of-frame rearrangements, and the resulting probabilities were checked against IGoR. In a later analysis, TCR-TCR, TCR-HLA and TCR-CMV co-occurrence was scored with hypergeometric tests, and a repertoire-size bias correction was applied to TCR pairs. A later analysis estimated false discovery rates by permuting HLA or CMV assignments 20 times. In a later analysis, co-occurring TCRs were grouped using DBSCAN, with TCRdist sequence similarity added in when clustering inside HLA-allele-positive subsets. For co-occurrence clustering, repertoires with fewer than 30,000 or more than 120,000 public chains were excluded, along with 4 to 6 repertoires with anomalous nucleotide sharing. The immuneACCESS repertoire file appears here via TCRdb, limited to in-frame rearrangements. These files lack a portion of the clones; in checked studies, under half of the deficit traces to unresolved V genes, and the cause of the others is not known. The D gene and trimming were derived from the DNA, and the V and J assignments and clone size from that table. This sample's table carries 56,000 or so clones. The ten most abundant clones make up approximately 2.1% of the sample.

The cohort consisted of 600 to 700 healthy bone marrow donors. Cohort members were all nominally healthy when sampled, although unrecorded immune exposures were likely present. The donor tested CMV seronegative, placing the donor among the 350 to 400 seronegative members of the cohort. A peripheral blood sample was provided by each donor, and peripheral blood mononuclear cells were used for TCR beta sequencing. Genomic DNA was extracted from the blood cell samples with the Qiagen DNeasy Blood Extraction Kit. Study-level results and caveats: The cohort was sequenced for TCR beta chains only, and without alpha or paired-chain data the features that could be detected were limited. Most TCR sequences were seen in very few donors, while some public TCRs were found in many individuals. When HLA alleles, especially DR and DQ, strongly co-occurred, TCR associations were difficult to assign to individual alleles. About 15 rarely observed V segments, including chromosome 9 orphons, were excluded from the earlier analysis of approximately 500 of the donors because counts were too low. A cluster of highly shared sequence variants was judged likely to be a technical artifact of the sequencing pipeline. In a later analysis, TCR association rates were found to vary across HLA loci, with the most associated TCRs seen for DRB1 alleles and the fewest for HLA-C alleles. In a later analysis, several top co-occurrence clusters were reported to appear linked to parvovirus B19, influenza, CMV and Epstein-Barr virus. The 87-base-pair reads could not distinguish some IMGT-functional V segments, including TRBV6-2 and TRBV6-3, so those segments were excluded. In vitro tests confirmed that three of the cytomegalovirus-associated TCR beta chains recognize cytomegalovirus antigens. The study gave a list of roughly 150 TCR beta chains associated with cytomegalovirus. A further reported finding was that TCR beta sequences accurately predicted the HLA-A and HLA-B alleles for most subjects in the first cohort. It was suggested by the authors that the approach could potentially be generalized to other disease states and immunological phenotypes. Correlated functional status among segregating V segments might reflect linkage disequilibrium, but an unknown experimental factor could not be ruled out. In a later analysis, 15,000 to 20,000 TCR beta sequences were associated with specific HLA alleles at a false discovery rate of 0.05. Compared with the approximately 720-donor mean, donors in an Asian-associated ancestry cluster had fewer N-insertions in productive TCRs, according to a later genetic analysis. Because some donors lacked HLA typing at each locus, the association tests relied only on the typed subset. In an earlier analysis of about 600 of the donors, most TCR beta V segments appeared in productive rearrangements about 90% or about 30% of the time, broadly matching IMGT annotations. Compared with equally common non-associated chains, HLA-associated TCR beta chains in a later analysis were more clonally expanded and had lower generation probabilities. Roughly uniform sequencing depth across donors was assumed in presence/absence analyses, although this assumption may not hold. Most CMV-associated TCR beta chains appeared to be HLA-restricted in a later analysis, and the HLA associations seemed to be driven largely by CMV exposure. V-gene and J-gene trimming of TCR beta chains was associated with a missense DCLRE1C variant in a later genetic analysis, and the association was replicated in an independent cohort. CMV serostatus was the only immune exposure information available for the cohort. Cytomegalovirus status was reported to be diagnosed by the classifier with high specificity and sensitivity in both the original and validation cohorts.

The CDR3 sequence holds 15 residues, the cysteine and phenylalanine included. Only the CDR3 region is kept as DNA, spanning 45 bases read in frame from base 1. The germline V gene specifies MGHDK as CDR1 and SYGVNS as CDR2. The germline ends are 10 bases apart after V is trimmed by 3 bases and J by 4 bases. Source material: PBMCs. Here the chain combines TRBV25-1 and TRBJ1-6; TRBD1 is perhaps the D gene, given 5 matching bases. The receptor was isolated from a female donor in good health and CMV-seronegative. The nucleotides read TGTGCCAGCAGTGAGGCAGGGTGGTATAATTCACCCCTCCACTTT. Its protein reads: CASSEAGWYNSPLHF.